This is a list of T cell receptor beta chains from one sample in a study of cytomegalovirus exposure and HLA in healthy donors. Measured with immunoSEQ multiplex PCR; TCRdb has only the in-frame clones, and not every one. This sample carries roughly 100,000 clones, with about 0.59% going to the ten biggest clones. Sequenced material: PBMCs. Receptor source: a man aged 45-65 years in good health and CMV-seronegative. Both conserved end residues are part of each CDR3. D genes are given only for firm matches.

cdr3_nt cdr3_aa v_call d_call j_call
TGTGCCAGCATGCGGGGGGTGGGCACTGAAGCTTTCTTT CASMRGVGTEAFF TRBV2 . TRBJ1-1
TGTGCCAGCAGTGTTAGCGGGGGAAGCACCGGGGAGCTGTTTTTT CASSVSGGSTGELFF TRBV6-1 TRBD2 TRBJ2-2
TGTGCCATCGGCCGTAGCGGGAGGGATACAGATACGCAGTATTTT CAIGRSGRDTDTQYF TRBV10-3 TRBD2 TRBJ2-3
TGTGCCAGCAGTTACCCACTTGGACTTAATCAGCCCCAGCATTTT CASSYPLGLNQPQHF TRBV6-6 . TRBJ1-5
TGTGCCAGCTCACCTCAGGAAACCAATCAGCCCCAGCATTTT CASSPQETNQPQHF TRBV18 . TRBJ1-5
TGTGCCAGCAGCACACAGGGCTCTGGGGCCAACGTCCTGACTTTC CASSTQGSGANVLTF TRBV9 . TRBJ2-6
TGCGCCAGCAGCCAGTCACTAGCGGTACCCTACGAGCAGTACTTC CASSQSLAVPYEQYF TRBV4-3 TRBD2 TRBJ2-7
TGCGCCAGCAGCCCAAGCCCTAACAGGGATTATGGCTACACCTTC CASSPSPNRDYGYTF TRBV4-3 . TRBJ1-2
TGTGCCAGCAGTGAAATGGGCGGGAGTTCCTACAATGAGCAGTTCTTC CASSEMGGSSYNEQFF TRBV6-1 TRBD2 TRBJ2-1
TGTGCCAGCTCACCACAGCAGGGGGCCGTTGGTCTTTCGGTAGATACGCAGTATTTT CASSPQQGAVGLSVDTQYF TRBV18 TRBD1 TRBJ2-3
TGCGCCAGCAGCTCTGCGACTAGCGGGAGGGCCGGAGATACGCAGTATTTT CASSSATSGRAGDTQYF TRBV5-1 TRBD2 TRBJ2-3
TGCGCCAGCAGCCTTCGGACAGGAGAAACTGAAGCTTTCTTT CASSLRTGETEAFF TRBV4-3 TRBD1 TRBJ1-1